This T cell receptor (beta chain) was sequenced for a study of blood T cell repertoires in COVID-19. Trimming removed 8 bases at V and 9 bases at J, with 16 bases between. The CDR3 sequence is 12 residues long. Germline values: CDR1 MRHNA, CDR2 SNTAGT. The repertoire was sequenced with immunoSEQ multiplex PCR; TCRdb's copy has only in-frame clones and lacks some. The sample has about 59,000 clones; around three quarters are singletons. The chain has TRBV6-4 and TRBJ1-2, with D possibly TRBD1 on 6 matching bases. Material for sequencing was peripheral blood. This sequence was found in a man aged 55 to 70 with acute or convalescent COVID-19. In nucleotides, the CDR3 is TGTGCCAGCTCTAAACAGGGAATCCGCTACACCTTC. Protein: CASSKQGIRYTF.